Below, one T cell receptor beta chain is given with its context. Its antigen remains unidentified. Deep level was the assay's run setting. TCRdb keeps only in-frame clones here, not all; method: immunoSEQ multiplex PCR. The data hold millions of clones, with around nine tenths observed a single time. CDR3 length: 15 residues. The germline V gene has CDR1 MNHNS and CDR2 SASEGT. Trimming removed 5 bases from V and 12 bases from J, with 22 bases in between. The record originates from a study of shared clonotypes between healthy human individuals. Study outcomes and limitations: Shared across several donors were about 4.6% of the naive CD4 clonotypes.

The chain couples TRBV6-1 to TRBJ1-4; weak D call: TRBD1 (6 bases). Sequencing was performed on naive CD4+ T cells sorted from blood. Subset reported: CD45RA+ positively selected. This receptor was taken from a young man in good health. CDR3 sequence: CASSTPGGRRGELFF. CDR3 DNA: TGTGCCAGCAGTACCCCGGGGGGCCGGAGGGGGGAACTGTTTTTT.